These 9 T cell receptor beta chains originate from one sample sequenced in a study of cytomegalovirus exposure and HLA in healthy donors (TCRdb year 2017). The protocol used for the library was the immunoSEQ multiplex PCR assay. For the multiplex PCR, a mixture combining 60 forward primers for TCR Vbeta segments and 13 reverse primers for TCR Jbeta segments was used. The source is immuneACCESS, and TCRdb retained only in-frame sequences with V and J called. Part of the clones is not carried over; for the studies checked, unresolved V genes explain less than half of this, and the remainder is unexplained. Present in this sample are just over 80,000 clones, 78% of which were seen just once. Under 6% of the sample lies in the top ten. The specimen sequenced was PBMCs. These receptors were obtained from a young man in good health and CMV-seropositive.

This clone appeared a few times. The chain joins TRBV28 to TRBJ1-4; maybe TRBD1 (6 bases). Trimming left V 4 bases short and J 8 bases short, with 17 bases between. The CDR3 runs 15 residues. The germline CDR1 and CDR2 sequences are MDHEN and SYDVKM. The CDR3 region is CASSSFSGVGEKLFF. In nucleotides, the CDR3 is TGTGCCAGCAGTTCCTTCTCAGGGGTCGGCGAAAAACTGTTTTTT.

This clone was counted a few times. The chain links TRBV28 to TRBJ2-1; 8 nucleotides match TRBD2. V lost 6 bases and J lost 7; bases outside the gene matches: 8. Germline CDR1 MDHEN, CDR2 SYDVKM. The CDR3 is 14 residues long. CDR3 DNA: TGTGCCAGCAGAGGAGCGGGAGCGGGGAATGAGCAGTTCTTC. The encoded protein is CASRGAGAGNEQFF.

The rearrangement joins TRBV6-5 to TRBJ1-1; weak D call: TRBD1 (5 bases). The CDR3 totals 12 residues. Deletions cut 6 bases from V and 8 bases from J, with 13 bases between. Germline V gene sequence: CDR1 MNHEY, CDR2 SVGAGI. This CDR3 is CASRRGTAEAFF. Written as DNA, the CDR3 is TGTGCCAGCAGGCGGGGGACTGCCGAAGCTTTCTTT.

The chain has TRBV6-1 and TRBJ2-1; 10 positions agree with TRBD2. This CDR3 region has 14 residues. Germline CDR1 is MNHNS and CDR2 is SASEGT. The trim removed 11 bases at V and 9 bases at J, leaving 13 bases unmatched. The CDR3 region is CAGAGLAGAAEQFF. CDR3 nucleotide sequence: TGTGCCGGGGCCGGGCTAGCGGGAGCGGCTGAGCAGTTCTTC.

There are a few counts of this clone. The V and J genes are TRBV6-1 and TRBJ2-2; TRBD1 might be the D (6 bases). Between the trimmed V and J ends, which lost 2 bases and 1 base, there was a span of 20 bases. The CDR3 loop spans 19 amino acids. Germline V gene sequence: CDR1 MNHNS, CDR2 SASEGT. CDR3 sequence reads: CASSEKGPDRLLNTGELFF. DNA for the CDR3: TGTGCCAGCAGTGAAAAGGGGCCAGACAGGTTATTGAACACCGGGGAGCTGTTTTTT.

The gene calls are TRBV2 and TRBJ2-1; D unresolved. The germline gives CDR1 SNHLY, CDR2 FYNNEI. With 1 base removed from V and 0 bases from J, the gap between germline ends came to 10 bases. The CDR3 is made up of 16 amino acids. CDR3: CASSEVGSPSYNEQFF. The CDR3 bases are TGTGCCAGCAGTGAAGTGGGCTCCCCCTCCTACAATGAGCAGTTCTTC. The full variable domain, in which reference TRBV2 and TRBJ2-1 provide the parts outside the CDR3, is EPEVTQTPSHQVTQMGQEVILRCVPISNHLYFYWYRQILGQKVEFLVSFYNNEISEKSEIFDDQFSVERPDGSNFTLKIRSTKLEDSAMYFCASSEVGSPSYNEQFFGPGTRLTVL.

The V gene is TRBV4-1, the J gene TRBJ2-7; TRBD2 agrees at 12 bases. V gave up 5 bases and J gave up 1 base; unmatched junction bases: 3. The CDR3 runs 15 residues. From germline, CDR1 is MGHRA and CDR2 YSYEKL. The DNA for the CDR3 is TGCGCCAGCAGCTTGGGACTAGCGGGTTCCTACGAGCAGTACTTC. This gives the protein CASSLGLAGSYEQYF.

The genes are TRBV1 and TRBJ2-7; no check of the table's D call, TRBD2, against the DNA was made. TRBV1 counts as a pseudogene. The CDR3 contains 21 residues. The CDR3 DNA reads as TGCACCAGCAGCCAACAGAGAGAGCGGGAGAAAGAGGGTGGGGAGGGCTACGAGCAGTACTTC. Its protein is CTSSQQREREKEGGEGYEQYF.

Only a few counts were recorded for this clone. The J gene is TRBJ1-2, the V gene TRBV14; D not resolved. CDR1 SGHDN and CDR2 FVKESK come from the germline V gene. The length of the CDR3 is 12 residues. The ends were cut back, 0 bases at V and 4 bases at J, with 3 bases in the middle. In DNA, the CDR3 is TGTGCCAGCAGCCAAGAACTCTATGGCTACACCTTC. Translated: CASSQELYGYTF.